This T cell receptor beta chain was recorded in a study of cytomegalovirus exposure and HLA in healthy donors. PCR primers comprised 60 Vbeta and 13 Jbeta primers. Generated by immunoSEQ multiplex PCR, the TCRdb table keeps only in-frame clones and is missing some. Of roughly 200,000 clones listed, 77% are singletons. Germline values: CDR1 SGHRS, CDR2 YFSETQ. The CDR3 length is 15 residues. With V trimmed by 4 bases and J by 7 bases, 10 bases remained unmatched. The source is a woman aged 25 to 39 in good health and CMV-seropositive. The chain carries TRBV5-1 and TRBJ2-1, with 8 bases fitting TRBD2. The sequencing sample was made of PBMCs. The CDR3 sequence: CASSPPTGGLNEQFF. The CDR3 coding sequence is TGCGCCAGCAGCCCGCCGACGGGAGGGCTGAATGAGCAGTTCTTC.